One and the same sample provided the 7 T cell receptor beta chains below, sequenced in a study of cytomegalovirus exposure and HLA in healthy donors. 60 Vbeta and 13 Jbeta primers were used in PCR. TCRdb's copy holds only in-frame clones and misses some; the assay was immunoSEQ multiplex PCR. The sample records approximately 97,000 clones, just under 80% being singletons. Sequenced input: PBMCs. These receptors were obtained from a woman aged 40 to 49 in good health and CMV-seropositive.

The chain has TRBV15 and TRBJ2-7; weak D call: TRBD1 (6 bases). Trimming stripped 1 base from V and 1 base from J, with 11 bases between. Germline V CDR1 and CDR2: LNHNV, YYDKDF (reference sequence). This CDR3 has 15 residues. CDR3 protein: CATSRALDSSYEQYF. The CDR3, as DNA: TGTGCCACCAGCAGAGCGTTGGACAGTTCCTACGAGCAGTACTTC.

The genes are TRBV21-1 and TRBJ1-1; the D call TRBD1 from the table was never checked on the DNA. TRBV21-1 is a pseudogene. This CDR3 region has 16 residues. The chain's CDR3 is CASSKGHRVIGTEAFF. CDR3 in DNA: TGTGCCAGCAGCAAAGGGCACAGAGTCATTGGCACTGAAGCTTTCTTT.

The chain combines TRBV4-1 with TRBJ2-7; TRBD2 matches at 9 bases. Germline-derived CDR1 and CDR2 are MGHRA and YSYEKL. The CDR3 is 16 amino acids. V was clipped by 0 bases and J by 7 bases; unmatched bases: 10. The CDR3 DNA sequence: TGCGCCAGCAGCCAAGAAGTTGGCGGGAGGGTGTGGGAGCAGTACTTC. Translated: CASSQEVGGRVWEQYF.

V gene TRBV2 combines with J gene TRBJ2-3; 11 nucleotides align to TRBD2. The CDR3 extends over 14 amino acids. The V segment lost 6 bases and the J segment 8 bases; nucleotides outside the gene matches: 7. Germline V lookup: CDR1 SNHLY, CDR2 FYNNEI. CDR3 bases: TGTGCCAGCAGCGCCGGGACTAGCGGTCTTACGCAGTATTTT. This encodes CASSAGTSGLTQYF.

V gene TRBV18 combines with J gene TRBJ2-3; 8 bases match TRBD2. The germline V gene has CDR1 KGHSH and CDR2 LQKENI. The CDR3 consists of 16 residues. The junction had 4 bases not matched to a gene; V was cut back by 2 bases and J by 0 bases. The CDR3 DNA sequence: TGTGCCAGCTCACCAAAACTAGCGGCTAGCACAGATACGCAGTATTTT. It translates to CASSPKLAASTDTQYF.

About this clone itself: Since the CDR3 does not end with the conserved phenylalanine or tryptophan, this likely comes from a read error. CDR3 sequence reads: CASRGLDRGNYGYTL. CDR3 nucleotide sequence: TGCGCCAGCAGGGGACTGGACAGGGGAAACTATGGCTACACCCTC. The V and J genes are TRBV10-1 and TRBJ1-2; TRBD1 matches 9 bases. The CDR3 sequence is 15 residues long. Germline V gives CDR1 WNHNN, CDR2 SYGVQD (reference sequence). Germline trimming cut 6 bases from V and 2 bases from J; bases unmatched to any gene: 7.

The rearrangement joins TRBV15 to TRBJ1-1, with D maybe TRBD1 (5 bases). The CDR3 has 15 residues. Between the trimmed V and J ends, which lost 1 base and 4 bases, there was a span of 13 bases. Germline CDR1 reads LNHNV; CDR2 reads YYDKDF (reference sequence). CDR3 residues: CATSRGGVATTEAFF. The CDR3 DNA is TGTGCCACCAGCAGAGGGGGGGTCGCGACCACTGAAGCTTTCTTT.